The rows below give T cell receptor beta chains drawn from one sample of a study of shared clonotypes between healthy human individuals. Only in-frame clones appear in the TCRdb table, and some are missing; sequencing was by immunoSEQ multiplex PCR. Counted here are 520,000 or so clones, 60% to 85% occurring once; the ten biggest clones make up under 15%. Sequencing used PBMCs. The source of these receptors is a woman aged 40-49 years in good health. Some clones in this sample may be carry-over from other donors' samples. CDR3s include the opening cysteine and the closing phenylalanine or tryptophan. Each record gives: D gene, clone size, V gene, J gene, CDR3 protein, CDR3 DNA. D genes are given only for firm matches. Some rows mark clone size as missing; the rest say once, few, many or name a class of expanded clone.

D: NA
size: NA
V: TRBV19
J: TRBJ1-2
CDR3: CASSIRTDYGYTF
DNA: TGTGCCAGTAGTATTAGGACGGATTATGGCTACACCTTC

D: TRBD1
size: NA
V: TRBV6-4
J: TRBJ1-2
CDR3: CASSPGTGIFGYTF
DNA: TGTGCCAGCAGTCCCGGGACAGGGATCTTTGGCTACACCTTC

D: NA
size: few
V: TRBV11-1
J: TRBJ2-2
CDR3: CASSFRRTGTGGELFF
DNA: TGTGCCAGCAGCTTCAGGCGAACGGGGACGGGCGGGGAGCTGTTTTTT

D: NA
size: few
V: TRBV7-2
J: TRBJ2-1
CDR3: CASSLDRRGNEQFF
DNA: TGTGCCAGCAGCTTAGACAGACGGGGGAATGAGCAGTTCTTC

D: TRBD2
size: NA
V: TRBV27
J: TRBJ2-7
CDR3: CASSGDSGSSHEQYF
DNA: TGTGCCAGCAGTGGAGATAGCGGGAGTAGTCACGAGCAGTACTTC

D: NA
size: NA
V: TRBV18
J: TRBJ2-7
CDR3: CASSPGAQNSYEQYF
DNA: TGTGCCAGCTCACCCGGGGCGCAAAACTCCTACGAGCAGTACTTC

D: TRBD2
size: NA
V: TRBV5-4
J: TRBJ2-7
CDR3: CASSSGTSGVSSYEQYF
DNA: TGTGCCAGCAGCTCCGGGACTAGCGGGGTCAGCTCCTACGAGCAGTACTTC

D: NA
size: NA
V: TRBV5-1
J: TRBJ2-5
CDR3: CASSLNSGFQETQYF
DNA: TGCGCCAGCAGCTTGAATTCGGGCTTCCAAGAGACCCAGTACTTC

D: NA
size: NA
V: TRBV27
J: TRBJ2-7
CDR3: CASSFSPRYEQYF
DNA: TGTGCCAGCAGTTTCTCCCCCCGGTACGAGCAGTACTTC

D: NA
size: NA
V: TRBV6-1
J: TRBJ2-3
CDR3: CASSENGADTQYF
DNA: TGTGCCAGCAGTGAAAATGGGGCAGATACGCAGTATTTT

D: TRBD2
size: once
V: TRBV11-2
J: TRBJ2-3
CDR3: CASSLEVLAGGPGDTQYF
DNA: TGTGCCAGCAGCTTGGAAGTGTTAGCGGGAGGGCCCGGAGATACGCAGTATTTT

D: TRBD2
size: few
V: TRBV27
J: TRBJ2-1
CDR3: CASTPGTSGYNEQFF
DNA: TGTGCCAGCACTCCCGGGACTAGCGGCTACAATGAGCAGTTCTTC

D: TRBD1
size: NA
V: TRBV7-9
J: TRBJ1-4
CDR3: CASSFGTGLGEKLFF
DNA: TGTGCCAGCAGCTTCGGGACAGGGTTGGGGGAAAAACTGTTTTTT

D: TRBD1
size: few
V: TRBV10-3
J: TRBJ1-5
CDR3: CAITPDRGGQPQHF
DNA: TGTGCCATCACCCCGGACAGGGGTGGTCAGCCCCAGCATTTT

D: TRBD2
size: NA
V: TRBV5-4
J: TRBJ2-1
CDR3: CASSLASGGNNEQFF
DNA: TGTGCCAGCAGCTTGGCTAGCGGTGGGAACAATGAGCAGTTCTTC

D: TRBD2
size: NA
V: TRBV4-3
J: TRBJ2-2
CDR3: CASSQPGTSDVELFF
DNA: TGCGCCAGCAGCCAACCCGGGACTAGTGATGTGGAGCTGTTTTTT

D: TRBD2
size: NA
V: TRBV30
J: TRBJ2-5
CDR3: CAWSVDPPTSGSLGETQYF
DNA: TGTGCCTGGAGTGTAGACCCTCCGACTAGCGGGAGTTTGGGTGAGACCCAGTACTTC

D: NA
size: once
V: TRBV2
J: TRBJ2-3
CDR3: CASSVGPDSTDTQYF
DNA: TGTGCCAGCAGTGTAGGTCCCGACAGCACAGATACGCAGTATTTT

D: NA
size: few
V: TRBV5-4
J: TRBJ2-4
CDR3: CASSLEIAKNIQYF
DNA: TGTGCCAGCAGCTTGGAGATAGCCAAAAACATTCAGTACTTC

D: TRBD2
size: NA
V: TRBV27
J: TRBJ2-1
CDR3: CASTPAGVYNEQFF
DNA: TGTGCCAGCACCCCGGCGGGGGTCTACAATGAGCAGTTCTTC

D: NA
size: NA
V: TRBV2
J: TRBJ1-4
CDR3: CASRLGGFEKLFF
DNA: TGTGCCAGCAGGCTAGGAGGGTTTGAAAAACTGTTTTTT

D: NA
size: NA
V: TRBV6-5
J: TRBJ1-2
CDR3: CASSARGNYGYTF
DNA: TGTGCCAGCAGTGCGAGAGGAAACTATGGCTACACCTTC

D: NA
size: NA
V: TRBV29-1
J: TRBJ2-3
CDR3: CSVGGSSTDTQYF
DNA: TGCAGCGTTGGTGGATCTAGCACAGATACGCAGTATTTT

D: NA
size: NA
V: TRBV7-9
J: TRBJ2-5
CDR3: CASSPTVGVVGTQYF
DNA: TGTGCCAGCAGCCCAACGGTGGGGGTAGTAGGGACCCAGTACTTC

D: TRBD1
size: NA
V: TRBV27
J: TRBJ2-4
CDR3: CASTPGTGTTNIQYF
DNA: TGTGCCAGCACCCCCGGGACAGGGACCACGAACATTCAGTACTTC

D: NA
size: NA
V: TRBV27
J: TRBJ2-7
CDR3: CASSLGLGRGYQSEQYF
DNA: TGTGCCAGCAGTTTGGGGTTAGGCAGGGGCTATCAAAGCGAGCAGTACTTC

D: TRBD2
size: NA
V: TRBV7-2
J: TRBJ2-1
CDR3: CASSIRLAGAGEQFF
DNA: TGTGCCAGCAGCATCCGACTAGCGGGAGCTGGGGAGCAGTTCTTC

D: TRBD2
size: NA
V: TRBV7-8
J: TRBJ2-1
CDR3: CASSTSSGVPYNEQFF
DNA: TGTGCCAGCAGCACCTCTAGCGGGGTTCCCTACAATGAGCAGTTCTTC

D: NA
size: NA
V: TRBV6-4
J: TRBJ2-1
CDR3: CASSIAEGTYNEQFF
DNA: TGTGCCAGCAGTATAGCGGAGGGGACCTACAATGAGCAGTTCTTC

D: TRBD1
size: few
V: TRBV18
J: TRBJ1-1
CDR3: CASSPRGTGGAGDTEAFF
DNA: TGTGCCAGCTCACCACGAGGGACAGGCGGAGCGGGGGACACTGAAGCTTTCTTT